This T cell receptor (beta chain) is drawn from a study of T cell responses to AZD1222 COVID-19 vaccine. Study-wide results and limits: White British ancestry dominated among donors, who included more females, and clonal diversity was possibly underestimated. The study identified only five or six AZD1222 recipients as seropositive at baseline.

The repertoire was sequenced with immunoSEQ multiplex PCR; TCRdb's copy has only in-frame clones and lacks some. The data contain tens of thousands of clones, 85% to 90% of them singletons. A note on this clone: Its antigen is as yet unknown.

The CDR3 covers 18 residues. CDR1 and CDR2 (germline): SGHVS, FQNEAQ. V was pared by 4 bases and J by 7 bases, with 17 bases of the junction left unmatched. The source is an adult who received the AZD1222 COVID-19 vaccine. The V call is TRBV7-8, the J call TRBJ2-4, with 9 positions matching TRBD1. Sequencing was performed on peripheral blood, taken 28 days after the second AZD1222 dose. The CDR3 DNA reads TGTGCCAGCAGCTCTTTTAAAAGACCGGGACAGGGAGGGAACATTCAGTACTTC. It yields the protein CASSSFKRPGQGGNIQYF.